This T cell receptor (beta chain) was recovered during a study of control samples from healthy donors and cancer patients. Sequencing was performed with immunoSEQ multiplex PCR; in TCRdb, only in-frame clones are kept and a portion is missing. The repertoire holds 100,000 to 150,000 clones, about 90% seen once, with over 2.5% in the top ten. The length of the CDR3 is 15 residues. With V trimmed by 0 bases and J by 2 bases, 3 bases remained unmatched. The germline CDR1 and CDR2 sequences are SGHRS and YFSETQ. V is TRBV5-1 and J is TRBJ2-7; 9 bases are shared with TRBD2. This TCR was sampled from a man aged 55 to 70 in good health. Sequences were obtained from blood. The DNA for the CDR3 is TGCGCCAGCAGCTTGGTTCGGACTAGCGCCTACGAGCAGTACTTC. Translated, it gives CASSLVRTSAYEQYF.